The next 7 T cell receptor beta chains were all read from a single sample in a study of radiotherapy plus CTLA-4 blockade in lung cancer. Clones were sequenced by immunoSEQ multiplex PCR, and TCRdb holds only the in-frame ones, with some missing. The sample contains under 35,000 clones, approximately 77% of which appear only once. The starting material was peripheral blood, obtained from a patient treated with radiotherapy plus ipilimumab. The receptors were sampled from a human donor with non-small cell lung cancer whose response to radiotherapy plus ipilimumab could not be evaluated.

The chain is built from TRBV19 and TRBJ2-2; 13 positions agree with TRBD2. Germline V CDR1 and CDR2: LNHDA, SQIVND (reference sequence). This CDR3 is built from 16 residues. Trimming took 3 bases from V and 6 from J; bases not matched to a gene: 4. CDR3 coding DNA: TGTGCCAGTAGTATCCTAGGACTAGCGGGAGCCGGGGAGCTGTTTTTT. As protein: CASSILGLAGAGELFF.

The chain employs TRBV28 and TRBJ1-1; 7 bases are a match to TRBD1. Germline CDR1 and CDR2: MDHEN and SYDVKM. Trimming at V came to 10 bases and at J to 5 bases, leaving 7 bases not matched to a gene. This CDR3 is 12 amino acids long. CDR3 nucleotide sequence: TGTGCCACCCGGGCAGGGGGAACTGAAGCTTTCTTT. It is translated as CATRAGGTEAFF. Supplemented by reference TRBV28 and TRBJ1-1, the full variable domain reads DVKVTQSSRYLVKRTGEKVFLECVQDMDHENMFWYRQDPGLGLRLIYFSYDVKMKEKGDIPEGYSVSREKKERFSLILESASTNQTSMYLCATRAGGTEAFFGQGTRLTVV.

V is TRBV18 and J is TRBJ2-5; 9 nucleotides align to TRBD2. V was clipped by 0 bases and J by 2 bases; unmatched bases: 1. CDR1 is KGHSH, CDR2 LQKENI, per germline. This CDR3 has 15 amino acids. CDR3 sequence reads: CASSPPTSGQETQYF. The CDR3 nucleotides read TGTGCCAGCTCACCACCGACTAGCGGACAAGAGACCCAGTACTTC.

The chain has TRBV30 and TRBJ2-7, with 7 bases lining up with TRBD2. Germline-derived CDR1 and CDR2 are GTSNPN and SVGIG (reference sequence). The junction had 13 bases not matched to a gene; V was cut back by 5 bases and J by 3 bases. The CDR3 loop spans 15 amino acids. The chain's CDR3 is CAWGRAGTRNYEQYF. As DNA, the CDR3 is TGTGCCTGGGGGAGGGCCGGGACGAGAAACTACGAGCAGTACTTC.

J is TRBJ2-1 and V is TRBV4-1; 9 bases agree with TRBD2. V shed 5 bases and J 1 base; nucleotides not matched to a gene: 9. The CDR3 runs 17 residues. The germline gives CDR1 MGHRA, CDR2 YSYEKL. This chain's CDR3 is CASSFRLAGLSYNEQFF. DNA of the CDR3: TGCGCCAGCAGCTTCCGTCTAGCGGGACTTTCCTACAATGAGCAGTTCTTC.

The chain has TRBV5-4 and TRBJ2-5; no definite D call. The CDR3 runs to 14 residues. Germline CDR1 is SGHNT and CDR2 is YYREEE (reference sequence). V dropped 0 bases and J dropped 3 bases, with 9 bases sitting between them. For the CDR3, the DNA is TGTGCCAGCAGCTTGGTCTTCCGGGAAGAGACCCAGTACTTC. It is translated as CASSLVFREETQYF.

In its sample, this clone ranks as medium-sized. The chain couples TRBV6-5 to TRBJ1-4; 9 nucleotides match TRBD1. The CDR3 spans 13 residues. The germline V gene has CDR1 MNHEY and CDR2 SVGAGI. Unmatched junction bases numbered 5, after V lost 7 bases and J lost 8 bases. CDR3 bases: TGTGCCAGCAAGACAGGGGGGGAAGAAAAACTGTTTTTT. This codes for CASKTGGEEKLFF.